The 6 T cell receptor beta chains below all came from one sample that was sequenced in a study of blood T cell repertoires in COVID-19. This table comes from immunoSEQ multiplex PCR, and its TCRdb copy is limited to in-frame clones, with some not included. The sample lists about 400,000 clones, 88% occurring once. Sequencing was performed on PBMCs or T cells enriched from blood (not recorded which). These receptors came from a woman aged 40 to 50 with acute COVID-19.

The gene calls are TRBV11-2 and TRBJ2-3, with 11 bases lining up with TRBD2. This CDR3 has 16 amino acids. Germline V gives CDR1 SGHAT, CDR2 FQNNGV. Germline trimming cut 3 bases from V and 1 base from J; bases unmatched to any gene: 3. CDR3 in amino acids: CASSFNSGGGTDTQYF. The DNA of the CDR3 is TGTGCCAGCAGCTTCAATAGCGGGGGGGGCACAGATACGCAGTATTTT. The full variable domain, completed using reference TRBV11-2 and TRBJ2-3, is EAGVAQSPRYKIIEKRQSVAFWCNPISGHATLYWYQQILGQGPKLLIQFQNNGVVDDSQLPKDRFSAERLKGVDSTLKIQPAKLEDSAVYLCASSFNSGGGTDTQYFGPGTRLTVL.

This clone turned up a few times. V usage is TRBV18 and J usage is TRBJ1-3; D unresolved. Trimming removed 2 bases from V and 0 bases from J, with 8 bases in between. The CDR3 consists of 15 residues. Looked up from germline, CDR1 is KGHSH and CDR2 is LQKENI. The CDR3 is CASSPGRYSGNTIYF. Here the CDR3 DNA reads TGTGCCAGCTCACCAGGGCGATACTCTGGAAACACCATATATTTT.

The J gene is TRBJ2-1, the V gene TRBV2, with 15 bases that match TRBD2. Germline CDR1 is SNHLY and CDR2 is FYNNEI. The CDR3 spans 21 residues. With 6 bases clipped from V and 5 bases from J, the junction kept 20 bases outside the gene matches. In DNA, the CDR3 is TGTGCCAGCAGCGCCACCCCTTCCGGGACTAGCGGGGGGTCCCTGAACAATGAGCAGTTCTTC. It translates to CASSATPSGTSGGSLNNEQFF.

This chain connects TRBV5-1 to TRBJ2-5; 7 bases are shared with TRBD2. CDR3 size: 14 residues. Germline V lookup: CDR1 SGHRS, CDR2 YFSETQ. J gave up 5 bases and V 0 bases, and 4 bases lay outside the gene matches. The CDR3 nucleotides read TGCGCCAGCAGCTTGGTACTAGCGACGGAGACCCAGTACTTC. As protein: CASSLVLATETQYF.

This sequence joins TRBV7-2 and TRBJ1-2; no reliable D call. This CDR3 spans 15 amino acids. V dropped 5 bases and J dropped 0 bases, with 13 bases sitting between them. Germline lookup yields CDR1 SGHTA and CDR2 FQGNSA. Written as DNA, the CDR3 is TGTGCCAGCAGCCAGACATCTTCGGCTAACTATGGCTACACCTTC. The encoded protein is CASSQTSSANYGYTF.

The V and J genes are TRBV6-6 and TRBJ1-6; the D is unclear. Trimming removed 4 bases from V and 10 bases from J, with 14 bases in between. The CDR3 extends over 14 amino acids. The germline V gene has CDR1 MNHNY and CDR2 SVGAGI (reference sequence). CDR3 nucleotides: TGTGCCAGCAGTTTGAGAGGGAATGGATCACCCCTCCACTTT. This encodes CASSLRGNGSPLHF.